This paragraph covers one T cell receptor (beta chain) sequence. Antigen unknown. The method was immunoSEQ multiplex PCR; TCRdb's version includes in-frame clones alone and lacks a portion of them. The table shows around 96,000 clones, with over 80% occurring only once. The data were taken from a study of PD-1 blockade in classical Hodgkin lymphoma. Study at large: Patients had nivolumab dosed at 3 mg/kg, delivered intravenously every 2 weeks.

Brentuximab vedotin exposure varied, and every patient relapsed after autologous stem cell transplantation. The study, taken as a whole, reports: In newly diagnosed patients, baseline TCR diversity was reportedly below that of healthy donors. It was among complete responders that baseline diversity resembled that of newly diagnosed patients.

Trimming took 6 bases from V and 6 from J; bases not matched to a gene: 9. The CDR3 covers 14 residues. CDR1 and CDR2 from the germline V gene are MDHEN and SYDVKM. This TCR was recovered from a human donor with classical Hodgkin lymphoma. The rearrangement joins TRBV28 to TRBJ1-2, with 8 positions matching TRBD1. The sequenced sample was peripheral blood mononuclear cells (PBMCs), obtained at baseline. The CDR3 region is CASSSPIQGDGYTF. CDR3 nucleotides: TGTGCCAGCAGCTCACCGATACAGGGGGATGGCTACACCTTC.